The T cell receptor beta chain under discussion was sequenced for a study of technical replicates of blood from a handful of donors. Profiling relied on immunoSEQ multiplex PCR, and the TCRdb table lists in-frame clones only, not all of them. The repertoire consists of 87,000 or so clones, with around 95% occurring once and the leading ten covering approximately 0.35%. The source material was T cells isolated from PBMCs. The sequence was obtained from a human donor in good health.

The CDR3, as DNA: TGTGCCAGTAGTATAGATCGGCGACAGGGGGCGTCGGGCACTGAAGCTTTCTTT. Translated: CASSIDRRQGASGTEAFF. The chain recombines TRBV19 with TRBJ1-1; 10 positions agree with TRBD1. CDR1 is LNHDA, CDR2 SQIVND, per germline (reference sequence). CDR3 length: 18 residues. The J segment lost 4 bases and the V segment lost 0 bases, leaving 11 bases of the junction unmatched.